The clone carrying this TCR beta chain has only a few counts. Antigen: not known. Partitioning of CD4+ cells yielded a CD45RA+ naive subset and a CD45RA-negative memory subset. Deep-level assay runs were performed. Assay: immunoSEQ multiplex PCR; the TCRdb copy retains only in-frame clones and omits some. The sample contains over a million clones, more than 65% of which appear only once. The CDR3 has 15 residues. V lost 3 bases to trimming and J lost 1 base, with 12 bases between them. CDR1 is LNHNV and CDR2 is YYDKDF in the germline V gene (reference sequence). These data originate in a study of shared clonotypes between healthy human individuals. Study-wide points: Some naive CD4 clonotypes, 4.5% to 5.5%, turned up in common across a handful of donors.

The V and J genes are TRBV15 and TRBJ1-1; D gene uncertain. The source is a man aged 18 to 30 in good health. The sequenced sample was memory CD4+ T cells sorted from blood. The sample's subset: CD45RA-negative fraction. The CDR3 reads CATSSDPGTNTEAFF. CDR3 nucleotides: TGTGCCACCAGCAGCGACCCGGGAACGAACACTGAAGCTTTCTTT.